These T cell receptor beta chains were read from a single sample in a study of shared clonotypes between healthy human individuals. Repertoires were generated with immunoSEQ multiplex PCR, while TCRdb's copy carries only in-frame clones and drops some. The table shows more than 500,000 clones, with around 96% occurring only once. What was sequenced was naive CD8+ T cells sorted from blood. The receptor set was obtained from a woman aged 25 to 45 in good health. Each CDR3 is given with its conserved first and last residue. The D gene is left open where the match is weak. Some rows mark clone size as missing; the rest say once, few, many or name a class of expanded clone.

V gene	clone size	J gene	D gene	CDR3 protein	CDR3 DNA
TRBV7-9	NA	TRBJ2-5	TRBD1	CASSQPTGGQETQYF	TGTGCCAGCAGTCAACCGACAGGGGGCCAAGAGACCCAGTACTTC
TRBV19	NA	TRBJ1-5	NA	CASTFGPVNQPQHF	TGTGCCAGTACTTTCGGGCCCGTCAATCAGCCCCAGCATTTT
TRBV7-8	NA	TRBJ2-7	NA	CASALRAGYEQYF	TGTGCCAGCGCTCTTCGCGCGGGCTACGAGCAGTACTTC
TRBV5-4	once	TRBJ1-1	NA	CASRQVGNTEAFF	TGTGCCAGCCGACAGGTCGGGAACACTGAAGCTTTCTTT
TRBV29-1	NA	TRBJ2-7	NA	CSVEGRGSGEQYF	TGCAGCGTTGAAGGGAGGGGTTCGGGAGAGCAGTACTTC
TRBV30	NA	TRBJ2-1	TRBD2	CAWSSGTSINEQFF	TGTGCCTGGAGTTCCGGGACTAGCATCAATGAGCAGTTCTTC
TRBV2	NA	TRBJ2-1	NA	CASSEAPTRDEQFF	TGTGCCAGCAGTGAGGCCCCGACTAGGGATGAGCAGTTCTTC
TRBV7-9	once	TRBJ2-1	NA	CASSLNTGILGEQFF	TGTGCCAGCAGCTTAAACACAGGGATTTTGGGTGAGCAGTTCTTC
TRBV4-1	few	TRBJ2-7	TRBD1	CASSHTGTGAYEQYF	TGCGCCAGCAGCCACACCGGGACAGGGGCCTACGAGCAGTACTTC
TRBV10-3	NA	TRBJ2-7	NA	CAIQDSASYEQYF	TGTGCCATTCAAGACAGCGCATCTTACGAGCAGTACTTC
TRBV19	NA	TRBJ1-1	NA	CAISDGNTEAFF	TGTGCCATTTCGGACGGAAACACTGAAGCTTTCTTT
TRBV2	NA	TRBJ2-1	TRBD2	CAILAGAPVNEQFF	TGTGCCATTCTAGCGGGAGCTCCTGTCAATGAGCAGTTCTTC
TRBV13	NA	TRBJ2-5	NA	CASSSPTVGETQYF	TGTGCCAGCAGCTCGCCGACAGTCGGGGAGACCCAGTACTTC
TRBV10-3	NA	TRBJ2-1	TRBD2	CAISESMASGDYNEQFF	TGTGCCATCAGTGAGTCGATGGCTAGCGGGGACTACAATGAGCAGTTCTTC
TRBV7-7	NA	TRBJ2-2	NA	CASSFIAGELFF	TGTGCCAGCAGCTTTATTGCCGGGGAGCTGTTTTTT
TRBV14	NA	TRBJ2-4	NA	CASSQGSGSTYLAKNIQYF	TGTGCCAGCAGCCAAGGTAGCGGATCCACTTACTTAGCCAAAAACATTCAGTACTTC
TRBV9	NA	TRBJ2-7	TRBD2	CASSPGSASGFGEQYF	TGTGCCAGCAGCCCAGGCTCGGCTAGCGGCTTCGGCGAGCAGTACTTC
TRBV12-5	NA	TRBJ2-7	NA	CASALDGRYEQYF	TGTGCTAGTGCCCTGGACGGAAGATACGAGCAGTACTTC
TRBV27	NA	TRBJ2-7	TRBD1	CASSLLGQGSHEQYF	TGTGCCAGCAGTTTACTAGGACAGGGGTCCCACGAGCAGTACTTC
TRBV5-8	NA	TRBJ2-5	NA	CASSLQGEETQYF	TGTGCCAGCAGCTTACAGGGAGAAGAGACCCAGTACTTC
TRBV27	NA	TRBJ1-1	TRBD1	CASSIQGAENTEAFF	TGTGCCAGCAGCATACAGGGGGCCGAGAACACTGAAGCTTTCTTT
TRBV9	NA	TRBJ2-5	TRBD2	CASSPNSGGRETQYF	TGTGCCAGCAGCCCCAATAGCGGGGGGCGAGAGACCCAGTACTTC
TRBV9	NA	TRBJ1-2	TRBD1	CASSATPDRGQIYGYTF	TGTGCCAGCAGCGCCACCCCCGACAGGGGACAAATTTATGGCTACACCTTC
TRBV28	NA	TRBJ2-1	TRBD2	CASRLTSGWGEQFF	TGTGCCAGCAGATTGACTAGCGGGTGGGGTGAGCAGTTCTTC
TRBV5-1	NA	TRBJ2-7	TRBD1	CASSFDREQFYEQYF	TGCGCCAGCAGCTTCGACAGGGAACAATTTTACGAGCAGTACTTC